This TCR beta chain was documented in a study of sequential checkpoint blockade in melanoma. Study context: First-line arms were nivolumab then ipilimumab, or the reverse, randomized 1:1.

Treatment given: randomized to nivolumab then ipilimumab (arm A) or the reverse (arm B). Sorted cells were live CD3+CD8+, lacking CD19 and CD56, from PBMCs. Some clones are missing from TCRdb's copy, which holds only in-frame ones; the method was immunoSEQ multiplex PCR. The sample includes more than 4,000 clones, roughly 50% of them seen just once. Trimming left V 10 bases short and J 1 base short, with 11 bases between. Germline assignment: CDR1 MDHEN and CDR2 SYDVKM. This CDR3 is 12 amino acids long. The chain employs TRBV28 and TRBJ2-7; a possible D gene is TRBD1 (5 bases). Sequences were derived from CD8+ T cells sorted from blood (inferred from file names), sampled from a patient given nivolumab and ipilimumab in sequence. The clonotype originates from a human donor with melanoma. CDR3 sequence reads: CAILRTSYEQYF. The CDR3 nucleotides are TGTGCCATCCTTCGGACATCCTACGAGCAGTACTTC. The variable domain in full, with the rest retrieved from reference TRBV28 and TRBJ2-7, is DVKVTQSSRYLVKRTGEKVFLECVQDMDHENMFWYRQDPGLGLRLIYFSYDVKMKEKGDIPEGYSVSREKKERFSLILESASTNQTSMYLCAILRTSYEQYFGPGTRLTVT.